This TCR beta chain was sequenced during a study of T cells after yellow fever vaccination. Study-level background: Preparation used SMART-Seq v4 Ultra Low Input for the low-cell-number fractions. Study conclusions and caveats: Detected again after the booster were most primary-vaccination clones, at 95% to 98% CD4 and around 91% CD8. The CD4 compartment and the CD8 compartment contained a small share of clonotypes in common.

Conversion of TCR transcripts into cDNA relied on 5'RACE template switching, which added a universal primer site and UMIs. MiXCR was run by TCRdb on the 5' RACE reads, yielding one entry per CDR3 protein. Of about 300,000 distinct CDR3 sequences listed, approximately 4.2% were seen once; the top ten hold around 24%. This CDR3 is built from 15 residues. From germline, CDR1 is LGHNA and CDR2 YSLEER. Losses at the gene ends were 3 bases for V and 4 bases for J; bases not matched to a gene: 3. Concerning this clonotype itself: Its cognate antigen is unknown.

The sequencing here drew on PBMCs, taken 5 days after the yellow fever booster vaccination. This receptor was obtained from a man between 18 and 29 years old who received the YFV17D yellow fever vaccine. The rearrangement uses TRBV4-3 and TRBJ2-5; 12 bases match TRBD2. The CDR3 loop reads CASSHRTSGAETQYF. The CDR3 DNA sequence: TGCGCCAGCAGCCACCGGACTAGCGGGGCAGAGACCCAGTACTTC.